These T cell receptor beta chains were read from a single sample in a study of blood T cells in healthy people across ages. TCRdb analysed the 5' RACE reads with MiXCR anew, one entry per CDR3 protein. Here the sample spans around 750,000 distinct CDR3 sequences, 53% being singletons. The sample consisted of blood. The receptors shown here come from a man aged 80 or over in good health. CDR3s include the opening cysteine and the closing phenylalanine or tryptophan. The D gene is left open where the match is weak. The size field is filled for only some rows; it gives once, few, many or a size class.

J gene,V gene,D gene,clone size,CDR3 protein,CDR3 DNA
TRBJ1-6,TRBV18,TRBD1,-,CASSPPDRGNSPLHF,TGTGCCAGCTCACCACCGGACAGGGGTAATTCACCCCTCCACTTT
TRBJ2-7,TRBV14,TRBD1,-,CASSRQSGVMRTGTNEQYF,TGTGCCAGCAGCCGGCAAAGTGGGGTAATGAGGACAGGAACCAACGAGCAGTACTTC
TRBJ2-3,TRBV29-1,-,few,CSTRVGRGGTDTQYF,TGCAGCACCAGGGTGGGTCGTGGCGGCACAGATACGCAGTATTTT
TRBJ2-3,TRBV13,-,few,CASSLGLPTDTQYF,TGTGCCAGCAGCTTAGGACTACCGACAGATACGCAGTATTTT
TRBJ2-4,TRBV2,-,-,CASRAGGKQYF,TGTGCCAGCAGGGCAGGTGGGAAGCAGTACTTC
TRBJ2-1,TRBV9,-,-,CASGGAGWSLEQFF,TGTGCCAGTGGAGGGGCGGGATGGAGTTTGGAGCAGTTCTTC
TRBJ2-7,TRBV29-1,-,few,CSVMWGAYEQYF,TGCAGCGTGATGTGGGGAGCCTACGAGCAGTACTTC
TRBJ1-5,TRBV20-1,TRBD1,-,CSANGQGRRNQPQHF,TGCAGTGCTAACGGACAGGGTCGTCGCAATCAGCCCCAGCATTTT
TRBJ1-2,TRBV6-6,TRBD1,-,CASSYLRQGDYGYTF,TGTGCCAGCAGTTACCTCCGACAGGGCGACTATGGCTACACCTTC
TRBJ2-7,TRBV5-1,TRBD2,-,CASSLEIAGVVEQYF,TGCGCCAGCAGCTTGGAGATAGCGGGAGTGGTCGAGCAGTACTTC
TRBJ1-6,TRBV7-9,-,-,CASSLGGVVNSPLHF,TGTGCCAGCAGCTTAGGGGGAGTGGTCAATTCACCCCTCCACTTT
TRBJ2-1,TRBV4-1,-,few,CASSQAPTGRFGNEQFF,TGCGCCAGCAGCCAAGCCCCGACAGGGAGGTTTGGTAATGAGCAGTTCTTC
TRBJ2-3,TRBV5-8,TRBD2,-,CASSSPSGSGMLGHRYAYF,TGTGCCAGCAGCTCCCCCAGCGGGAGCGGGATGTTGGGGCACAGATACGCGTATTTT